A selection of T cell receptor beta chains follows, all from one sample in a study of cytomegalovirus exposure and HLA in healthy donors. Generated by immunoSEQ multiplex PCR, the TCRdb table keeps only in-frame clones and is missing some. The sample lists 90,000 or so clones, around 77% occurring once. The sample taken for sequencing was PBMCs. The receptors shown here come from a boy between 10 and 17 years old in good health and CMV-seronegative. Both conserved end residues are trimmed from each CDR3.

CDR3aa,j_gene,v_gene
ASSQDLIGWDHQGDYGYT,TRBJ1-2,TRBV4-3
ASSVGQQETQY,TRBJ2-5,TRBV9
ASSSRDRAGYGYT,TRBJ1-2,TRBV11-1
ASSLDSGVNEQF,TRBJ2-1,TRBV7-2
ASSPGGGGYEQY,TRBJ2-7,TRBV7-8
AWSGDEQF,TRBJ2-1,TRBV30
ASSLHPGLATEAF,TRBJ1-1,TRBV7-3
ASSLQGQADTQY,TRBJ2-3,TRBV5-1
ASSLWAASNYGYT,TRBJ1-2,TRBV7-2
ASSPPWREAKNIQY,TRBJ2-4,TRBV18
ASSDSLRGHFGYT,TRBJ1-2,TRBV25-1
ASSPGGTVGEQF,TRBJ2-1,TRBV7-2
ASSLQSSYNEQF,TRBJ2-1,TRBV6-1
AWSVQGDQPQH,TRBJ1-5,TRBV30
ASSLDGRGHYEQF,TRBJ2-1,TRBV7-2
ASRDAGTHSPLH,TRBJ1-6,TRBV7-9
ASSEPQGENQPQH,TRBJ1-5,TRBV28
ASSPDRGETQY,TRBJ2-5,TRBV18
ASSLSQLNYGYT,TRBJ1-2,TRBV5-4
ASSLVTGRAF,TRBJ1-1,TRBV7-2
ASSRLAGWGNEQF,TRBJ2-1,TRBV7-6
ASGVTSGSLPEQF,TRBJ2-1,TRBV12-5
ASSATRSLYGYT,TRBJ1-2,TRBV9
ASSYSRQAQGPQH,TRBJ1-5,TRBV6-5
ASSLYPGETQY,TRBJ2-5,TRBV9
SVPGQGRDYGYT,TRBJ1-2,TRBV29-1
ASSYSGQPFYNEQF,TRBJ2-1,TRBV6-5
ASSIVKNTEAF,TRBJ1-1,TRBV19
ATSSGRTPNSGNTIY,TRBJ1-3,TRBV15
ASRTRSPSNNSPLH,TRBJ1-6,TRBV28
ASSQMEGTSRNTEAF,TRBJ1-1,TRBV14
ASSRTSGGAGEQY,TRBJ2-7,TRBV18
ASSELATGDYEQY,TRBJ2-7,TRBV10-1
ASSQGWGTSYEQY,TRBJ2-7,TRBV4-3
SVGRAGPAEAF,TRBJ1-1,TRBV29-1
ASLAGTEINQPQH,TRBJ1-5,TRBV6-1
ASSLGQNPWPQH,TRBJ1-5,TRBV7-9
ASSQVAGHEQF,TRBJ2-1,TRBV4-1
ASSYRASGGSYEQY,TRBJ2-7,TRBV6-6
ASGGLAGGAQY,TRBJ2-5,TRBV6-5
ASRWDRVGGYT,TRBJ1-2,TRBV7-9
AWSWAGGANEQF,TRBJ2-1,TRBV30
ASSQPGQGYEQY,TRBJ2-7,TRBV4-2
ASSSNPTSAQETQY,TRBJ2-5,TRBV18
ASSSDPGNTIY,TRBJ1-3,TRBV7-2
SVNPAEMVAGASGETQY,TRBJ2-5,TRBV29-1
ASSLGWLINTGELF,TRBJ2-2,TRBV13
ASSVGGQGYEQY,TRBJ2-7,TRBV9
ASSPSSGIGGELF,TRBJ2-2,TRBV7-2
ASSQDGGAGANVLT,TRBJ2-6,TRBV4-3
ASSLRGFTGNQPQH,TRBJ1-5,TRBV28
ASSYDTTKNIQY,TRBJ2-4,TRBV6-5
ASSSSLREQF,TRBJ2-1,TRBV28
ATISGRAGTGELF,TRBJ2-2,TRBV6-1
ASSVGGFGEAF,TRBJ1-1,TRBV6-1